A selection of T cell receptor beta chains follows, all from one sample in a study of blood T cell repertoires in COVID-19. The assay was immunoSEQ multiplex PCR, and TCRdb's table has in-frame clones only and misses some. The sample yields roughly 500,000 clones, 88% seen once. The sample was PBMCs or T cells enriched from blood (not recorded which). These receptor sequences come from a woman between 40 and 50 years old who had recovered from COVID-19. CDR3s include the opening cysteine and the closing phenylalanine or tryptophan. The D gene is left open where the match is weak. The size field is filled for only some rows; it gives once, few, many or a size class.

clone_size,v_call,d_call,j_call,cdr3_aa,cdr3_nt
-,TRBV30,-,TRBJ1-1,CAWSRATGTEAFF,TGTGCCTGGAGTAGGGCAACGGGGACTGAAGCTTTCTTT
-,TRBV19,-,TRBJ1-1,CASSIWQENTEAFF,TGTGCCAGTAGTATTTGGCAGGAGAACACTGAAGCTTTCTTT
-,TRBV27,-,TRBJ1-6,CATMGLPYNSPLHF,TGTGCCACCATGGGGCTTCCTTATAATTCACCCCTCCACTTT
-,TRBV14,-,TRBJ1-3,CASSQSGNTIYF,TGTGCCAGCAGCCAAAGCGGAAACACCATATATTTT
-,TRBV3-1/TRBV3-2,TRBD2,TRBJ2-1,CASSQDEAGGPLGHEQFF,TGTGCCAGCAGCCAAGACGAGGCGGGAGGGCCGTTAGGCCATGAGCAGTTCTTC
-,TRBV10-1,-,TRBJ1-2,CASSESRGYGYTF,TGCGCCAGCAGTGAGTCGCGCGGTTATGGCTACACCTTC
once,TRBV5-1,TRBD2,TRBJ2-2,CASSLGLAGLNTGELFF,TGCGCCAGCAGCCTAGGACTAGCGGGGTTAAACACCGGGGAGCTGTTTTTT
-,TRBV5-1,TRBD1,TRBJ2-7,CASSLEGPGQGNEQYF,TGCGCCAGCAGCTTGGAGGGGCCGGGACAGGGGAACGAGCAGTACTTC
-,TRBV5-4,-,TRBJ2-1,CASSPSGGAYNEQFF,TGTGCCAGCAGCCCCAGCGGAGGGGCCTACAATGAGCAGTTCTTC
once,TRBV5-1,TRBD1,TRBJ2-5,CASSEGTVETQYF,TGCGCCAGCAGCGAGGGGACAGTGGAGACCCAGTACTTC
-,TRBV19,TRBD1,TRBJ1-1,CASRDRGKNTEAFF,TGTGCCAGTAGGGACAGGGGCAAGAACACTGAAGCTTTCTTT
-,TRBV10-1,TRBD2,TRBJ2-5,CASSRAGGETQYF,TGCGCCAGCAGTCGAGCGGGAGGCGAGACCCAGTACTTC
-,TRBV7-2,-,TRBJ2-1,CASSLLSSYNEQFF,TGTGCCAGCAGCCTTTTGAGCTCCTACAATGAGCAGTTCTTC
-,TRBV6-4,-,TRBJ2-1,CASSVTGSDNEQFF,TGTGCCAGCAGTGTTACAGGATCGGATAATGAGCAGTTCTTC
-,TRBV7-2,TRBD2,TRBJ2-3,CASSLASLAGYPDTQYF,TGTGCCAGCAGCTTAGCGTCTCTAGCGGGATATCCAGATACGCAGTATTTT
once,TRBV27,TRBD2,TRBJ2-1,CASSFHTSGSIPNEQFF,TGTGCCAGCAGTTTCCATACTAGCGGGAGTATTCCCAATGAGCAGTTCTTC
-,TRBV7-2,TRBD1,TRBJ1-2,CASSVLTGHYGYTF,TGTGCCAGCAGCGTATTGACAGGGCACTATGGCTACACCTTC
-,TRBV14,-,TRBJ1-1,CASSQRWFASGNTEAFF,TGTGCCAGCAGCCAACGATGGTTCGCGTCAGGGAACACTGAAGCTTTCTTT
-,TRBV4-1,-,TRBJ1-1,CASSQPHWRLDSGGTEAFF,TGCGCCAGCAGCCAACCCCACTGGCGCCTAGACAGCGGGGGCACTGAAGCTTTCTTT
-,TRBV5-1,-,TRBJ1-2,CASSLDRSGGYTF,TGCGCCAGCAGCCTTGACAGATCCGGTGGCTACACCTTC
-,TRBV12-3/TRBV12-4,-,TRBJ1-1,CASILREHTEAFF,TGTGCCAGCATCCTAAGAGAACACACTGAAGCTTTCTTT
-,TRBV19,-,TRBJ1-5,CASSIPGYSNQPQHF,TGTGCCAGTAGTATACCCGGGTATAGCAATCAGCCCCAGCATTTT
-,TRBV10-3,TRBD1,TRBJ1-5,CAISESKGTGFNQPQHF,TGTGCCATCAGTGAGTCGAAGGGGACAGGCTTCAATCAGCCCCAGCATTTT
-,TRBV7-2,-,TRBJ1-6,CASSKAGGNLNSPLHF,TGTGCCAGCAGTAAAGCGGGGGGAAATTTGAATTCACCCCTCCACTTT
-,TRBV29-1,TRBD1,TRBJ2-1,CSVGAWVGDRVWQEQFF,TGCAGCGTTGGAGCTTGGGTGGGGGACAGGGTCTGGCAAGAGCAGTTCTTC
-,TRBV5-1,TRBD1,TRBJ2-2,CASTPGQGGGELFF,TGCGCCAGCACTCCCGGACAGGGTGGCGGGGAGCTGTTTTTT
-,TRBV3-1/TRBV3-2,TRBD2,TRBJ2-1,CASSQETSGSGYGYNEQFF,TGTGCCAGCAGCCAAGAGACTAGCGGGAGTGGATATGGGTACAATGAGCAGTTCTTC
-,TRBV9,-,TRBJ1-2,CASAIENYGYTF,TGTGCCAGCGCGATAGAGAACTATGGCTACACCTTC
-,TRBV27,-,TRBJ2-5,CASGQGRGETQYF,TGTGCCAGCGGGCAGGGGAGAGGGGAGACCCAGTACTTC
-,TRBV6-5,-,TRBJ1-1,CASFRESTPTEAFF,TGTGCCAGCTTCCGGGAGTCCACCCCCACGGAAGCTTTCTTT
-,TRBV3-1/TRBV3-2,TRBD1,TRBJ1-2,CASSGTDYGYTF,TGTGCCAGCAGCGGGACAGACTATGGCTACACCTTC
-,TRBV6-5,TRBD1,TRBJ1-2,CASSRTGNLGYTF,TGTGCCAGCAGCAGGACAGGGAATCTAGGCTACACCTTC
-,TRBV7-9,TRBD1,TRBJ1-1,CASRSRVPGQTEAFF,TGTGCCAGCAGGAGTAGAGTCCCGGGACAGACTGAAGCTTTCTTT
-,TRBV14,-,TRBJ2-1,CASNVIADSYNEQFF,TGTGCCAGCAACGTTATAGCGGACTCCTACAATGAGCAGTTCTTC
few,TRBV19,TRBD1,TRBJ2-7,CASSIARTGGYEQYF,TGTGCCAGTAGTATAGCACGGACAGGGGGGTACGAGCAGTACTTC
-,TRBV6-2/TRBV6-3,TRBD2,TRBJ2-2,CASSPTSGRITGELFF,TGTGCCAGCAGCCCCACTAGCGGGAGGATCACCGGGGAGCTGTTTTTT
-,TRBV4-3,-,TRBJ2-1,CASSQDRDSTYNEQFF,TGCGCCAGCAGCCAAGACCGGGACTCGACCTACAATGAGCAGTTCTTC